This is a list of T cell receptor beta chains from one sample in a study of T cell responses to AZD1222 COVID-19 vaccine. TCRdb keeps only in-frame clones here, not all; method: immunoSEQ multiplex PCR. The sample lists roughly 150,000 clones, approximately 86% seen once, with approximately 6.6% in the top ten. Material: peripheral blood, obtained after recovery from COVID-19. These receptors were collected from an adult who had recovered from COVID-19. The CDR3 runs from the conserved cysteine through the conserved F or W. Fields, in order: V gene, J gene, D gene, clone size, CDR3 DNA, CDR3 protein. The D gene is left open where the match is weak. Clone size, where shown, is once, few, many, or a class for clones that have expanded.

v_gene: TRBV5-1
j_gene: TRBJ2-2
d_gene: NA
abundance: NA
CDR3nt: TGCGCCAGCAGCTTCAAACTGACAGGCAACACCGGGGAGCTGTTTTTT
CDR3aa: CASSFKLTGNTGELFF

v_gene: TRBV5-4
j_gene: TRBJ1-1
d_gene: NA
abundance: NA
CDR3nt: TGTGCCAGCAGCTTGGATCTGGGGCGCGACACTGAAGCTTTCTTT
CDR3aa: CASSLDLGRDTEAFF

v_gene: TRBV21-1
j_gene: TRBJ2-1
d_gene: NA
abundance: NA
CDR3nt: TGTGCCAGCAGCCTATGGACTAGCGGCACCTTCAACCCTTACAATGAGCAGTTCTTC
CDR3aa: CASSLWTSGTFNPYNEQFF

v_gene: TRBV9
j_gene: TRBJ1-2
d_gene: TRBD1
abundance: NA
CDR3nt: TGTGCCAGCAGCCCCCGGACAGGGAGCTATGGCTACACCTTC
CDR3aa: CASSPRTGSYGYTF

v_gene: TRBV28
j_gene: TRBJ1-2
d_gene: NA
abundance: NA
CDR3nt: TGTGCCAGCAGTCTTTTACAGGGCGCCTATGGCTACACCTTC
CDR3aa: CASSLLQGAYGYTF

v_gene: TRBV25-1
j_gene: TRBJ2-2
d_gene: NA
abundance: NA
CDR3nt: TGTGCCAGCAGTGAAAAAAGAGCTGGGGAGCTGTTTTTT
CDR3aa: CASSEKRAGELFF

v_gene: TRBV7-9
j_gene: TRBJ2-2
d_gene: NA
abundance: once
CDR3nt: TGTGCCAGCAGCTTCAGAGGGACCGGGGAGCTGTTTTTT
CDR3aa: CASSFRGTGELFF

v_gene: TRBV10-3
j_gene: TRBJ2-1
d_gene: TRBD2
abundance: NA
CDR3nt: TGTGCCATCAGTGAAGCGGGGGCCTCTACAAATGAGCAGTTCTTC
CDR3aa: CAISEAGASTNEQFF

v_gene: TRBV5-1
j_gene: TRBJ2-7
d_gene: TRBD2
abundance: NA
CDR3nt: TGCGCCAGCAGCGAGCACCTAGCGGGAGCCTACGAGCAGTACTTC
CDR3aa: CASSEHLAGAYEQYF

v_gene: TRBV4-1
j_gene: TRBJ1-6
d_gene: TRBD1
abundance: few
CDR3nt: TGCGCCAGCAGCCCCCAGAGGGGACAGGGGATCTCCCTCCACTTT
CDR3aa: CASSPQRGQGISLHF

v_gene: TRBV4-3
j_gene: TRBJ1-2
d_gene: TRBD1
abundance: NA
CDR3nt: TGCGCCAGCAGCCAAGATTGGACAGGGCACTATGGCTACACCTTC
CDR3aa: CASSQDWTGHYGYTF

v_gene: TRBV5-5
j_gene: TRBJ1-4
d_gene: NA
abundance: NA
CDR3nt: TGTGCCAGCAGCCTCGAGAGGACTAATGAAAAACTGTTTTTT
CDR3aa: CASSLERTNEKLFF

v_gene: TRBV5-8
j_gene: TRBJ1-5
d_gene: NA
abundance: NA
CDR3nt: TGTGCCAGCACCCTAAGGGGACCAGATCAGCCCCAGCATTTT
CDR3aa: CASTLRGPDQPQHF

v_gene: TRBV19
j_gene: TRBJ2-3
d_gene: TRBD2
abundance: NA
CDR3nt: TGTGCCAGTAGTATAGCCGGGGGGGTAGATACGCAGTATTTT
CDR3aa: CASSIAGGVDTQYF

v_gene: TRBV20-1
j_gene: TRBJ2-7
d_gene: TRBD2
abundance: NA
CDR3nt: TGCAGTGGAAAGCGGGACTACGAGCAGTACTTC
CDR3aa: CSGKRDYEQYF

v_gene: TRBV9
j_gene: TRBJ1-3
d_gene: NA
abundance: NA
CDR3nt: TGTGCCAGCAGCCAAGGGCCTGGAAACACCATATATTTT
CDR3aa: CASSQGPGNTIYF

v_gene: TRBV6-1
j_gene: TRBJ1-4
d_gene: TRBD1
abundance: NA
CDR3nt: TGTGCCAGCAGTGAACCCGTAGGAGGGGGCTTTGAAAAACTGTTTTTT
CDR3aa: CASSEPVGGGFEKLFF

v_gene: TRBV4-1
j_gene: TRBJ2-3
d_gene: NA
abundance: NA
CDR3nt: TGCGCCAGCAGGCGGCTCCTGGCGGCAGATACGCAGTATTTT
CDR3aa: CASRRLLAADTQYF

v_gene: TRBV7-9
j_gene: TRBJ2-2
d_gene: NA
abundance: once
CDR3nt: TGTGCCAGCAGCTTCAAGAACACCGGGGAGCTGTTTTTT
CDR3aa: CASSFKNTGELFF

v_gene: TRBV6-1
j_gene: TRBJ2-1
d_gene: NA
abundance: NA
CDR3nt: TGTGCCAGCAGTGCACATTTTGGAGGACCCTACAATGAGCAGTTCTTC
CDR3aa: CASSAHFGGPYNEQFF

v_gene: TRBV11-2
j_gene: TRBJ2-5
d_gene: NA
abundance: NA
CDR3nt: TGTGCCAGCAAACACAGGGCCCAAGAGACCCAGTACTTC
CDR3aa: CASKHRAQETQYF

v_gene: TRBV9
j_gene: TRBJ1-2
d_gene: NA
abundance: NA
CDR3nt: TGTGCCAGCAGCGTATCAGAAGGAGGCGGCTACACCTTC
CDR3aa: CASSVSEGGGYTF

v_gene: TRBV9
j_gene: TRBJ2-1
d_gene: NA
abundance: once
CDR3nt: TGTGCCAGCAGCGTCCTACAAGGGGCCGGGGATGAGCAGTTCTTC
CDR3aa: CASSVLQGAGDEQFF

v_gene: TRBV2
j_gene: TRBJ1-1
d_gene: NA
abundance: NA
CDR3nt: TGTGCCAGCAGTGGAGGGGAAAGTGGGTCAAGGACTGAAGCTTTCTTT
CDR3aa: CASSGGESGSRTEAFF

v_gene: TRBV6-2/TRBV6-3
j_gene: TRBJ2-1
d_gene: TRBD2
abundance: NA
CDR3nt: TGTGCCAGCAGTTCCCGGACTAGCGGGGTTCTTGATGAGCAGTTCTTC
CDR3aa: CASSSRTSGVLDEQFF

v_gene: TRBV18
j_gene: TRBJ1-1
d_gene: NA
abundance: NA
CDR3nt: TGTGCCAGCTCAAACTTAGAGTACACTGAAGCTTTCTTT
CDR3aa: CASSNLEYTEAFF

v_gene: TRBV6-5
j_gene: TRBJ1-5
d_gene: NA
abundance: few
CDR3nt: TGTGCCAGCAGATTTAGCAATCAGCCCCAGCATTTT
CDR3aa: CASRFSNQPQHF

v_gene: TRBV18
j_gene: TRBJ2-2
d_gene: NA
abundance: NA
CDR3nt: TGTGCCAGCTCCCTCTTGGTGGGGAGAGAGACCGTGGACGGGGAGCTGTTTTTT
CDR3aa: CASSLLVGRETVDGELFF

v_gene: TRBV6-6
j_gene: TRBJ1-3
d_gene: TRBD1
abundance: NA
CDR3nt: TGTGCCAGCAGACAGGGGAACGGAAACACCATATATTTT
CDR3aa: CASRQGNGNTIYF

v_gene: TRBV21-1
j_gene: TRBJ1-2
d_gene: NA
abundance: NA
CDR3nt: TGTGCCAGCAGCCGGGACAGCAACTATGGCTACACCTTC
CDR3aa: CASSRDSNYGYTF

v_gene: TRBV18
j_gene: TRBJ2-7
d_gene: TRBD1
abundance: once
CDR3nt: TGTGCCAGCTCACCACGGGACAGGGTTAGCGTCGAGCAGTACTTC
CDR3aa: CASSPRDRVSVEQYF

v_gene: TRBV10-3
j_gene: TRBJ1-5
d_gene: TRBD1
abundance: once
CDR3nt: TGTGCCATCAGTGAGTCCGGGACAGGGGATCAGCCCCAGCATTTT
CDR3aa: CAISESGTGDQPQHF

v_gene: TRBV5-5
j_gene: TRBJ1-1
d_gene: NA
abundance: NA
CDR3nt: TGTGCCAGCAGCCTGTCGGCCAGGGACAACACTGAAGCTTTCTTT
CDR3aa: CASSLSARDNTEAFF

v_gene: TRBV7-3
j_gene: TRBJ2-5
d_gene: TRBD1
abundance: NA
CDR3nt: TGTGCCAGCAGCTTATTGATGGCAGGGGGCTTGGGGCAAGAGACCCAGTACTTC
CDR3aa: CASSLLMAGGLGQETQYF

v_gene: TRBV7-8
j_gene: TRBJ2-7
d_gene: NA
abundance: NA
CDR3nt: TGTGCCAGCAGCTTACCCCTCCTGGACTCGGTGGTCGACGAGCAGTACTTC
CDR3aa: CASSLPLLDSVVDEQYF

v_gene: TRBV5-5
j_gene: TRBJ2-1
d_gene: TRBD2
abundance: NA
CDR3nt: TGTGCCAGCAGCTTTTCTAGCGGGGGGTTCTCCTACAATGAGCAGTTCTTC
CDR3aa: CASSFSSGGFSYNEQFF

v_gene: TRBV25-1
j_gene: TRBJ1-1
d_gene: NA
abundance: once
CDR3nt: TGTGCCAGCAGTGGGGACACCTGGAACACTGAAGCTTTCTTT
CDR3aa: CASSGDTWNTEAFF

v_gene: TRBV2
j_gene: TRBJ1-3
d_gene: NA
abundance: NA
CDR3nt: TGTGCCAGCAGTGTATCGGGAAACACCATATATTTT
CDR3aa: CASSVSGNTIYF

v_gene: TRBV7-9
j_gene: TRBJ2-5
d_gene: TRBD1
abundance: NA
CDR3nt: TGTGCCAGCAGCCGACAGGGACAAGAGACCCAGTACTTC
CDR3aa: CASSRQGQETQYF

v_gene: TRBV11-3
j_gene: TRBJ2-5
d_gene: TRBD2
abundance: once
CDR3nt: TGTGCCAGCAGCTCGACTAGCGGACAAGAGACCCAGTACTTC
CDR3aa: CASSSTSGQETQYF

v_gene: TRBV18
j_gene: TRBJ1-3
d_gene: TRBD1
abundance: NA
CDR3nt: TGTGCCAGCTCACCATTTGATCGACAGGGTCCTGGAAACACCATATATTTT
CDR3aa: CASSPFDRQGPGNTIYF

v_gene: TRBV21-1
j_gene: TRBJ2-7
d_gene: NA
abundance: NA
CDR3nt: TGTGCCAGCAGCAAAGCCAACAGGGGCAGATCCTACGAGCAGTACTTC
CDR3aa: CASSKANRGRSYEQYF

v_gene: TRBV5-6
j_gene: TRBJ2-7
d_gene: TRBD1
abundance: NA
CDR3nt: TGTGCCAGCAGCCCCGGGACAGGGACCTCCTACGAGCAGTACTTC
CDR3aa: CASSPGTGTSYEQYF

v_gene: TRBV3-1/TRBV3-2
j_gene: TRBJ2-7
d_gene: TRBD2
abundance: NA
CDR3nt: TGTGCCAGCAGCCTCCAGCGGGAGTCTTACGAGCAGTACTTC
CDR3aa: CASSLQRESYEQYF

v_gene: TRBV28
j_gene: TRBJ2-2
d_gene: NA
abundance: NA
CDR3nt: TGTGCCAGCGGGACTGCTCCGAACACCGGGGAGCTGTTTTTT
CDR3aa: CASGTAPNTGELFF

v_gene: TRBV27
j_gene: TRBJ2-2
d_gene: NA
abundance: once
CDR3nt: TGTGCCAGCAGTTCCCTTTTTAACACCGGGGAGCTGTTTTTT
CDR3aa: CASSSLFNTGELFF

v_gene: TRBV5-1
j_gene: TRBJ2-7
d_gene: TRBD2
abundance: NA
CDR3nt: TGCGCCAGCAGCACACTAGCGGGGGAGTCCTACGAGCAGTACTTC
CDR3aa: CASSTLAGESYEQYF

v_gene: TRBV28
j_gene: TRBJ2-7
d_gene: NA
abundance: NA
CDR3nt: TGTGCCAGCAGCGACTCCGGGACACCATACTTC
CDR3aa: CASSDSGTPYF

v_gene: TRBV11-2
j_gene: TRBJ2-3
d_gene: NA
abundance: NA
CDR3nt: TGTGCCAGCAGCTCTTCGGGGCGAACAGATACGCAGTATTTT
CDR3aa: CASSSSGRTDTQYF

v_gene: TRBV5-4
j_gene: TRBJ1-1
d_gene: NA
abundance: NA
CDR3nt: TGTGCCAGCAGCTTGGTTCGGGCTGGGGGCACTGAAGCTTTCTTT
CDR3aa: CASSLVRAGGTEAFF

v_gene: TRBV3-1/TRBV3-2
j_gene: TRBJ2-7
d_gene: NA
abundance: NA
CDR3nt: TGTGCCAGCAGCCATTTCACCTACGAGCAGTACTTC
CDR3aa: CASSHFTYEQYF

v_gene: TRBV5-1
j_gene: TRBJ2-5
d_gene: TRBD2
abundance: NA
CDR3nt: TGCGCCAGCAGCTTTATTGCGGGAGCAGCAGAGACCCAGTACTTC
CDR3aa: CASSFIAGAAETQYF

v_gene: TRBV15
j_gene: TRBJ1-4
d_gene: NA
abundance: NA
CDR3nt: TGTGCCACCAGCAGTGGCAGGGTGGCTGAAAAACTGTTTTTT
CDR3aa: CATSSGRVAEKLFF

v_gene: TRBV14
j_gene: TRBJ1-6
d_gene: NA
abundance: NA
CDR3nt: TGTGCCAGCAGCCAAGACCCCACAGAGAATTCACCCCTCCACTTT
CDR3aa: CASSQDPTENSPLHF

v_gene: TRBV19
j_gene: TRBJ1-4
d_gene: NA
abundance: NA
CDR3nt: TGTGCCAGTAGTATAGATCTGCGGCCCGCAACTAATGAAAAACTGTTTTTT
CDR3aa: CASSIDLRPATNEKLFF

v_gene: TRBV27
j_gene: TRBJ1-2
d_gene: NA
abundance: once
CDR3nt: TGTGCCAGCAGTTTGTCCACAGGGATCGATGGCTACACCTTC
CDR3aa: CASSLSTGIDGYTF